Reported below is one TCR beta chain. This specimen belongs to a study of blood T cell repertoires in COVID-19. The wider study: Samples of COVID-19 (acute and convalescent) were obtained from the United States, Italy and Spain. Nucleic acid was either cDNA or gDNA, and it came from T cells, B-cell-depleted T cells, or PBMCs.

In the authors' methods: From reference gene primer amplification, estimates of nucleated cell counts were derived. Sequencing was performed with immunoSEQ multiplex PCR; in TCRdb, only in-frame clones are kept and a portion is missing. The D gene and trimming were derived from the DNA, and the V and J assignments and clone size from that table. Of around 220,000 clones in the sample, around 83% were seen once. Sequenced input: peripheral blood. This TCR derives from a woman in her 50s with COVID-19, enrolled during active disease.

The CDR3 coding sequence is TGTGCCAGTAGTATCCGGGTTTCGTGGACTGAAGCTTTCTTT. Its translation: CASSIRVSWTEAFF. The chain is built from TRBV19 and TRBJ1-1, with D unresolved. V dropped 3 bases and J dropped 5 bases, with 13 bases sitting between them. Germline CDR1 reads LNHDA; CDR2 reads SQIVND (reference sequence). The CDR3 consists of 14 residues.